This entry concerns a single T cell receptor (beta chain). Its antigen specificity is not known. No much larger clonotype is one base removed from it; base qualities were not supplied. CDR1 and CDR2 were assigned from the germline V gene as SGHRS and YFSETQ. The trim is 0 bases for V and 5 bases for J, with a gap of 17 bases between the germline ends. The CDR3 numbers 16 residues from cysteine through phenylalanine. Of the read, only the CDR3 DNA is kept; its 48 bases are in frame from base 1. The time point label on this specimen signifies: recipient sample about 28 days before transplant, after cytoreduction. Blood samples were obtained from recipients approximately 28 days before transplant and at days 30, 100 and 180 after transplant. Nuclei Lysis Solution was used to extract genomic DNA from fresh or cryopreserved unfractionated peripheral blood mononuclear cells. The sample originates from a study of T cell clonotyping in hematopoietic cell transplantation (dated by TCRdb to about 2021). At the level of the whole study: Recipient samples taken before transplant were obtained following cytoreduction. The study collected roughly 150 blood samples from approximately 40 consecutive transplant recipients and their related donors. Patients were recruited between September 2015 and early 2017 and followed until late 2020 or death.

The research as a whole found: Recipient TCR diversity fell after transplant, with pathologically expanded clonotypes rising progressively from day 30 to day 180. Recipient repertoires showed only a small fraction of overlap with donor repertoires, and over 95% appeared de novo at the given depth. Broader TCR repertoire diversity after transplant was predicted by Inverse Simpson Index values from donors and from recipients before transplant. The sample size was limited and the cells went unsorted, which meant the CD4 and CD8 repertoire contributions could not be told apart.

With the immunoSEQ assay, which is a bias-controlled multiplex PCR relying on V- and J-specific primers, TCR beta CDR3 regions were amplified from genomic DNA. In a second PCR step, the CDR3 amplicons were tagged with a proprietary barcode plus Illumina adapter sequences. An Illumina MiSeq instrument was used to sequence the CDR3 libraries. The source study handled its data this way. immunoSEQ Analyzer 3.0 was used for export and quality control, with R Bioconductor and Immunarch used for downstream analyses. Only productive rearrangements in the normalized downsampled data set went into calculating the repertoire metrics. In the normalized cohort, a clonotype counted as pathologically expanded if the clonotype was larger than 5 templates. The Inverse Simpson Index was used to measure repertoire diversity. The non-normalized data set was used for CMV-specificity analyses so that all clonotypes could be captured. In its TCRdb copy, this immuneACCESS table keeps in-frame sequences only and misses some clones. Where compared with another copy, unresolved V genes explain less than half of these, and the others have no known cause. V and J calls and clone size come straight from that table; D and trimming were deduced from the DNA. The sample has about 21,000 clones on record, 90% of them singletons. Of the sample, roughly 3.5% is held by the ten largest clones.

The receptor was isolated from a young man with biphenotypic leukemia. Some clones in this sample may be carry-over from other donors' samples. The specimen was peripheral blood mononuclear cells, collected before stem cell transplant. This chain is built from TRBV5-1 and TRBJ1-1, with no reliable assignment of the D segment. The CDR3 reads CASSLAAGWSGTEAFF. Here is the DNA: TGCGCCAGCAGCTTGGCGGCAGGTTGGTCGGGAACTGAAGCTTTCTTT.